This TCR beta chain derives from a study of response to subunit inactivated influenza vaccine. TCRdb reprocessed the RT-PCR reads with MiXCR, giving one entry per CDR3 protein. The sample comprises a few hundred thousand distinct CDR3 sequences, about 7.2% of which are singletons, and less than 15% rests with the top ten. This CDR3 spans 11 amino acids. Deletions cut 5 bases from V and 8 bases from J, with 6 bases between. Looked up from germline, CDR1 is MNHNY and CDR2 is SVGAGI (reference sequence). General study results and limits: T cells newly recruited by each seasonal influenza vaccination are few, the authors suggested.

For this clonotype: What it recognizes is unknown.

The rearrangement joins TRBV6-6 to TRBJ1-4; D gene unclear. The origin of this receptor is a man aged 50 to 75 who received an inactivated influenza vaccine. This material consisted of PBMCs from blood, taken 23 months after vaccination. The DNA of the CDR3 is TGTGCCAGCAGTCATGAGGAAAAACTGTTTTTT. This translates into CASSHEEKLFF.